The entry below describes one TCR beta chain. Authors' analysis steps: Reference gene primer amplification in the assay estimated nucleated cell counts. The assay was immunoSEQ multiplex PCR, and TCRdb's table has in-frame clones only and misses some. The DNA was the basis for D and trimming; V, J and clone size are from that table. The table includes 150,000 or so clones, roughly four fifths detected once. The germline V gene encodes CDR1 SGHTA and CDR2 FQGNSA. CDR3 length: 15 residues. V was cut by 5 bases and J by 3 bases, with 16 bases left in between. This sample was taken from a study of blood T cell repertoires in COVID-19. In the study overall: COVID-19 samples collected from the United States, Italy and Spain covered acute and convalescent phases. The cDNA or gDNA used as material had been derived from T cells, B-cell-depleted T cells, or PBMCs.

The J gene is TRBJ1-1, the V gene TRBV7-2, with a possible D match to TRBD1 (6 bases). This TCR was sampled from a human donor with acute or convalescent COVID-19. The donor label of this sample is uncertain. Sequences were obtained from peripheral blood. CDR3 residues: CASSPRRGQHTEAFF. As DNA, the CDR3 is TGTGCCAGCAGCCCCCGGCGGGGGCAACACACTGAAGCTTTCTTT. The variable domain in full, with the rest retrieved from reference TRBV7-2 and TRBJ1-1, is GAGVSQSPSNKVTEKGKDVELRCDPISGHTALYWYRQSLGQGLEFLIYFQGNSAPDKSGLPSDRFSAERTGGSVSTLTIQRTQQEDSAVYLCASSPRRGQHTEAFFGQGTRLTVV.